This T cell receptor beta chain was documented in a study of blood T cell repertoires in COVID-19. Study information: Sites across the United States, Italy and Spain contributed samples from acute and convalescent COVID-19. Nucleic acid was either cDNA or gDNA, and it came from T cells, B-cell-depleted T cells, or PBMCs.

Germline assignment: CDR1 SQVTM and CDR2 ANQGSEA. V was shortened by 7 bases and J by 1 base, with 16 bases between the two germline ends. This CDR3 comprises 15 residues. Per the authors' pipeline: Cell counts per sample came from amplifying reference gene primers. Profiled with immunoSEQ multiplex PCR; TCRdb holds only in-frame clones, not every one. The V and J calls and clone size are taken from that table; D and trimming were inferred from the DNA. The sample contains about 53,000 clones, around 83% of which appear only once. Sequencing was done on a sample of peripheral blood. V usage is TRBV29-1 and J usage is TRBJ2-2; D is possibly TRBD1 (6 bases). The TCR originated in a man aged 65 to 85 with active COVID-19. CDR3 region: CSAQKMGQNTGELFF. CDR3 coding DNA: TGCAGCGCCCAAAAAATGGGACAGAACACCGGGGAGCTGTTTTTT.